The clone carrying this T cell receptor (beta chain) was picked up a small number of times. Repertoires were generated with immunoSEQ multiplex PCR, while TCRdb's copy carries only in-frame clones and drops some. This table has some 130,000 clones, about 93% appearing once. This sample is drawn from a study of OX40 agonist ivuxolimab in advanced cancers. In the study overall: As their treatment, patients were administered ivuxolimab, an agonistic anti-OX40 (CD134) antibody. Each patient was given ivuxolimab into a vein every 2 weeks, at 0.01 to 10 mg/kg. Mean age 60 years, range about 20 to 85; about 81% male. Three individuals attained partial responses, comprising one hepatocellular carcinoma case and two cutaneous melanoma cases.

The CDR3 totals 14 residues. V lost 0 bases, J lost 0 bases, and 6 bases lay in between. Germline-derived CDR1 and CDR2 are SGHDT and YYEEEE. This clonotype was sampled from an adult with an advanced solid tumor such as melanoma, head and neck, liver or kidney cancer. The genes are TRBV5-6 and TRBJ1-1; a possible D gene is TRBD1 (5 bases). The specimen was CD4+ or CD8+ T cells sorted from blood, collected in a trial of the OX40 agonist ivuxolimab. The CDR3 DNA follows: TGTGCCAGCAGCTTGGGGGGGATGAACACTGAAGCTTTCTTT. As protein: CASSLGGMNTEAFF.